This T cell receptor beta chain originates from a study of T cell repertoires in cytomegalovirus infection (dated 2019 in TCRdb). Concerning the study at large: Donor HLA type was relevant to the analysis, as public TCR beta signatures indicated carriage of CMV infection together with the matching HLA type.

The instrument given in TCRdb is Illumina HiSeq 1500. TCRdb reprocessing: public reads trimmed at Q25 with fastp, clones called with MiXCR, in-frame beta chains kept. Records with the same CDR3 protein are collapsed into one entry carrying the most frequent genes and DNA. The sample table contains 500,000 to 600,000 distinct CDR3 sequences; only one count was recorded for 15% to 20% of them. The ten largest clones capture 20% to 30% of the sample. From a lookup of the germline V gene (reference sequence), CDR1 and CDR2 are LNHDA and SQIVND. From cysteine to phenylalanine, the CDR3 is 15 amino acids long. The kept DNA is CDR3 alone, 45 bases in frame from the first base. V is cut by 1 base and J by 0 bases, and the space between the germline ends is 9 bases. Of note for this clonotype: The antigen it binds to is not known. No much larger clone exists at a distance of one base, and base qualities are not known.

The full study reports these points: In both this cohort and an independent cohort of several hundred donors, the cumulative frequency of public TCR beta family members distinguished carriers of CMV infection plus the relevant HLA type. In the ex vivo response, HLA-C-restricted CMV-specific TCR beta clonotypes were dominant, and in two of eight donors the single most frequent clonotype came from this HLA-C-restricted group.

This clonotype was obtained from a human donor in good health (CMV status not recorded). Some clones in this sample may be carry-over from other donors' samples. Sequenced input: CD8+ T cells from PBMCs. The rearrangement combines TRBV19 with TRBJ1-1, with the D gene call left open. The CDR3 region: CASSIAGQLNTEAFF. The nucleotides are TGTGCCAGTAGTATAGCCGGCCAGCTGAACACTGAAGCTTTCTTT.